The clone carrying this TCR beta chain was picked up one time. This specimen comes from a study of CD8 T cells in Susac syndrome. Random-hexamer reverse transcription was applied to roughly 0.5 to 1 ug RNA. The method of amplification for TCR beta CDR3 was immunoSEQ multiplex PCR, covering 54 Vbeta and 13 Jbeta. One entry per CDR3 protein results from TCRdb running MiXCR on the immunoSEQ multiplex PCR reads. Here the sample spans 170,000 or so distinct CDR3 sequences, roughly 94% being singletons. Trimming took off 1 base at V and 7 bases at J, with 11 bases between the two ends. The CDR3 spans 15 residues. Germline V lookup: CDR1 MGHDK, CDR2 SYGVNS.

The chain links TRBV25-1 to TRBJ1-6; D perhaps matches TRBD1 (6 bases). The sample consisted of CD4+ T cells from PBMCs. The origin of this receptor is a human donor with Susac syndrome. In DNA form, the CDR3 reads TGTGCCAGCAGTGAATGGGGACAAGGGAATTCACCCCTCCACTTT. It translates to CASSEWGQGNSPLHF.